These 9 T cell receptor beta chains were all obtained from the same sample, sequenced in a study of CD4+ T cells in melanoma. Libraries were prepared by immunoSEQ multiplex PCR; TCRdb keeps only in-frame clonotypes and omits some of them. The sample lists approximately 110,000 clones, around 92% occurring once. The sequenced material came from peripheral blood. The receptors here all came from a human donor with melanoma.

The genes are TRBV6-4 and TRBJ1-2; D is possibly TRBD1 (6 bases). The CDR3 is 13 amino acids. Germline values: CDR1 MRHNA, CDR2 SNTAGT. The V and J ends lost 6 bases and 4 bases respectively, with 12 bases between them. CDR3 nucleotide sequence: TGTGCCAGCAGATTGGACAGCGGCTATGGCTACACCTTC. This gives the protein CASRLDSGYGYTF.

The V gene is TRBV9, the J gene TRBJ2-4; TRBD2 might be the D (5 bases). V lost 3 bases and J 6 bases, leaving 16 bases between the germline ends. Looked up from germline, CDR1 is SGDLS and CDR2 is YYNGEE. CDR3 size: 15 residues. In DNA form, the CDR3 reads TGTGCCAGCAGCGAGACACTAGGACGCGGAAACATTCAGTACTTC. Amino acid sequence: CASSETLGRGNIQYF.

The chain carries TRBV5-1 and TRBJ1-1; no clear D gene. This CDR3 contains 13 residues. With 4 bases removed from V and 5 bases from J, the gap between germline ends came to 12 bases. Germline assignment: CDR1 SGHRS and CDR2 YFSETQ. CDR3 sequence: CASSQPPLTEAFF. The CDR3 DNA is TGCGCCAGCAGCCAACCCCCTTTGACTGAAGCTTTCTTT.

V usage is TRBV7-8 and J usage is TRBJ2-5; D not certain. V lost 1 base, J lost 1 base, and 7 bases lay in between. The CDR3 runs 14 residues. CDR1 is SGHVS and CDR2 is FQNEAQ in the germline V gene. CDR3 residues: CASSLGLAQETQYF. The CDR3 DNA follows: TGTGCCAGCAGCTTAGGACTGGCCCAAGAGACCCAGTACTTC.

The chain carries TRBV27 and TRBJ2-7, with D possibly TRBD1 on 5 matching bases. V was pared by 3 bases and J by 2 bases, with 11 bases between. Germline assignment: CDR1 MNHEY and CDR2 SMNVEV (reference sequence). The CDR3 covers 14 residues. CDR3 nucleotides: TGTGCCAGCAGTTTTTCGGCAGGGACCTACGAGCAGTACTTC. Its protein is CASSFSAGTYEQYF.

The chain joins TRBV5-4 to TRBJ1-2; D unresolved. The germline V and J ends were trimmed by 1 base and 4 bases, with 8 bases remaining between them. This CDR3 region has 13 residues. Germline V CDR1 and CDR2: SGHNT, YYREEE (reference sequence). CDR3 bases: TGTGCCAGCAGCTTGAGGAGTTCCTATGGCTACACCTTC. It yields the protein CASSLRSSYGYTF.

The J gene is TRBJ2-7, the V gene TRBV19; maybe TRBD1 (5 bases). Germline V gives CDR1 LNHDA, CDR2 SQIVND (reference sequence). Trimming removed 2 bases from V and 5 bases from J, with 10 bases in between. The CDR3 has 13 amino acids. The CDR3 sequence is CASSINRKNEQYF. The CDR3 DNA reads TGTGCCAGTAGTATAAACAGGAAGAACGAGCAGTACTTC.

The chain carries TRBV6-6 and TRBJ2-2; 9 bases are shared with TRBD1. Germline CDR1 is MNHNY and CDR2 is SVGAGI (reference sequence). V lost 7 bases to trimming and J lost 7 bases; unmatched junction nucleotides: 7. The CDR3 runs 14 residues. CDR3 loop: CASTRTGENGELFF. DNA for the CDR3: TGTGCCAGCACTAGGACAGGGGAGAACGGGGAGCTGTTTTTT.

The chain links TRBV7-8 to TRBJ2-3; no definite D call. Germline loops: CDR1 SGHVS, CDR2 FQNEAQ. The CDR3 runs 12 residues. V lost 0 bases, J lost 4 bases, and 2 bases lay in between. CDR3 in DNA: TGTGCCAGCAGCTTAGCTTCAGATACGCAGTATTTT. Translated, it gives CASSLASDTQYF.